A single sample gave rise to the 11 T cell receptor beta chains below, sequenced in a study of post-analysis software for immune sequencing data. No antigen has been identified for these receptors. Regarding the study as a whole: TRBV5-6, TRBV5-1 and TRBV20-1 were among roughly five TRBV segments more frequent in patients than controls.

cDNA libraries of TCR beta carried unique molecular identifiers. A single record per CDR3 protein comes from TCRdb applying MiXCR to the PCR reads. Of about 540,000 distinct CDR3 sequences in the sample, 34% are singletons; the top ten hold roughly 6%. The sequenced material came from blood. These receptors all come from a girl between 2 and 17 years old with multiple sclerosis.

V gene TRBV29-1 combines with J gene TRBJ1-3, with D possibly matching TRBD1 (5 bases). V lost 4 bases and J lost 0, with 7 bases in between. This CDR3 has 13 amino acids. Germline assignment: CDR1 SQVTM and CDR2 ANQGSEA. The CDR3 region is CSVGGASGNTIYF. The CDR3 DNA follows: TGCAGCGTTGGGGGCGCCTCTGGAAACACCATATATTTT.

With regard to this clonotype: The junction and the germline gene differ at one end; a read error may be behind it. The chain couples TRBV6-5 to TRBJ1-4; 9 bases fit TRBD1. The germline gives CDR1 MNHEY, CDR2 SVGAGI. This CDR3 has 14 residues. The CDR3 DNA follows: TGTGCCGGCAGGAAGGGACAGGGACCTGGAAAACTGTTTTTT. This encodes CAGRKGQGPGKLFF.

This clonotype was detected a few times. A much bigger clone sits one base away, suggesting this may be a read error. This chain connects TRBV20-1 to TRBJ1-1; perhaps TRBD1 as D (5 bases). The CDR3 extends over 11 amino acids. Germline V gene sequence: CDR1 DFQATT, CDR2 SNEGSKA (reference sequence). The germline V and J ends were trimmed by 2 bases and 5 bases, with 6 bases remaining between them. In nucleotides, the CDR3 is TGCAGTGCTAGATGGGGGACTGAAGCTTTCTTT. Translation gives CSARWGTEAFF.

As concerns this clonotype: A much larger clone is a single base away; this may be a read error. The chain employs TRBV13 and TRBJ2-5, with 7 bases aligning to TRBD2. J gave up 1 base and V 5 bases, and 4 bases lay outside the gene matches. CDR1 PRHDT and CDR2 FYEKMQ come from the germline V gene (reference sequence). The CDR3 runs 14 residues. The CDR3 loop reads CASSPGLTQETQYF. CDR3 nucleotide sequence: TGTGCCAGCAGCCCGGGACTAACCCAAGAGACCCAGTACTTC.

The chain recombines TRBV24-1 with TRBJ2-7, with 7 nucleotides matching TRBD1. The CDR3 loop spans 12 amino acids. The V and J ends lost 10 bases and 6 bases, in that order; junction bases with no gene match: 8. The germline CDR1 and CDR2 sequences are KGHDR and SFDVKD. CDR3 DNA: TGTGCCACAGATAAGACAGGGCCCGAGCAGTACTTC. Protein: CATDKTGPEQYF.

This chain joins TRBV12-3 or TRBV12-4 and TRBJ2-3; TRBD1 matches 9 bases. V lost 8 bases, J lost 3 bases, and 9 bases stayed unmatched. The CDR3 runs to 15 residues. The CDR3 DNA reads TGTGCCAGCCGCCTGGACAGGGGAACGACAGATACGCAGTATTTT. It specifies CASRLDRGTTDTQYF.

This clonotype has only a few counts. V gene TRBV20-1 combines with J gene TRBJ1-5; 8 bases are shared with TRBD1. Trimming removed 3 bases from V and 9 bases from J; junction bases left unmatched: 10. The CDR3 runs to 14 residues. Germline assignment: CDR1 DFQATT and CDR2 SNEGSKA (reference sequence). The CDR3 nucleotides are TGCAGTGCTAGGACGGGACAGGAAGGATCGCCCCAGCATTTT. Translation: CSARTGQEGSPQHF.

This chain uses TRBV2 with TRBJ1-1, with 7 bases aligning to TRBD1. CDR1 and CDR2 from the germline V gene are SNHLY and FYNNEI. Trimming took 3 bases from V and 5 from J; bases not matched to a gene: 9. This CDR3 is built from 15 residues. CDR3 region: CASSDGTGVETEAFF. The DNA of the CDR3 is TGTGCCAGCAGTGACGGAACAGGGGTAGAAACTGAAGCTTTCTTT. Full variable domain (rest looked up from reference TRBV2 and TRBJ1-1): EPEVTQTPSHQVTQMGQEVILRCVPISNHLYFYWYRQILGQKVEFLVSFYNNEISEKSEIFDDQFSVERPDGSNFTLKIRSTKLEDSAMYFCASSDGTGVETEAFFGQGTRLTVV.

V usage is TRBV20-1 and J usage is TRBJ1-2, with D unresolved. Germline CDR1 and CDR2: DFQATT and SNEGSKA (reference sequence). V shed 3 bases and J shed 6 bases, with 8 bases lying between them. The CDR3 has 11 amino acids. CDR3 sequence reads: CSARGADGYTF. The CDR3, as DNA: TGCAGTGCTAGGGGCGCGGATGGCTACACCTTC.

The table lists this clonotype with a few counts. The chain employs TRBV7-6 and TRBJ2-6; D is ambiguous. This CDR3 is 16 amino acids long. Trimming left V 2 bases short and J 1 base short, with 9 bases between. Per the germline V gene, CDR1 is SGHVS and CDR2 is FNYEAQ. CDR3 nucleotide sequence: TGTGCCAGCAGCTTACGGTCGGTTTCTGGGGCCAACGTCCTGACTTTC. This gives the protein CASSLRSVSGANVLTF.

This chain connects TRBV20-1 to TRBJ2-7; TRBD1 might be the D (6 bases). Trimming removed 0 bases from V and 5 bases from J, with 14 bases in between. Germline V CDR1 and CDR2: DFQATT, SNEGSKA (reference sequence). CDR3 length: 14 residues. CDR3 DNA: TGCAGTGCTAGAGATGCCAGGGGAATTGACGAGCAGTACTTC. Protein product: CSARDARGIDEQYF.